This is a list of T cell receptor beta chains from one sample in a study of blood T cell repertoires in COVID-19. The method was immunoSEQ multiplex PCR; TCRdb's version includes in-frame clones alone and lacks a portion of them. The sample yields around 300,000 clones, 85% to 90% seen once. The specimen was PBMCs or T cells enriched from blood (not recorded which). All receptors come from a woman in her twenties or thirties who had recovered from COVID-19. Each CDR3 is given with its conserved first and last residue. Fields, in order: CDR3 length, D gene, J gene, V gene, clone size, CDR3 DNA, CDR3 protein. The D gene is left open where the match is weak. Rows give clone size only sometimes, using once, few, many, or a class for an expanded clone.

13 NA TRBJ1-1 TRBV7-9 NA TGTGCCAGCAGCACCGGTCCCCACCGAGAAGCTTTCTTT CASSTGPHREAFF
15 TRBD2 TRBJ2-1 TRBV3-1/TRBV3-2 NA TGTGCCAGCAGCCAAGTAACCAGCGGGAGCGATGAGCAGTTCTTC CASSQVTSGSDEQFF
17 TRBD1 TRBJ1-1 TRBV4-2 once TGTGCCAGCAGCCGAGCTTCGGGACAGTCCATGAACACTGAAGCTTTCTTT CASSRASGQSMNTEAFF
13 NA TRBJ2-5 TRBV7-2 NA TGTGCCAGCAGCTCACAGATCCAAGAGACCCAGTACTTC CASSSQIQETQYF
16 NA TRBJ2-7 TRBV5-8 few TGTGCCAGCAGCTTGGTCAGCCGGTCGGCGGACTACGAGCAGTACTTC CASSLVSRSADYEQYF
15 NA TRBJ2-3 TRBV24-1 NA TGTGCCACCAGTGATTTGCACAGAAACACAGATACGCAGTATTTT CATSDLHRNTDTQYF
16 TRBD1 TRBJ2-7 TRBV4-3 NA TGCGCCAGCAGCCAAGTAATAGGACAGGGGGGCCACGAGCAGTACTTC CASSQVIGQGGHEQYF
16 TRBD2 TRBJ2-1 TRBV5-1 NA TGCGCCAGCAGCTTGCGCGGGAGGGCCGGGTATGATGAGCAGTTCTTC CASSLRGRAGYDEQFF
12 NA TRBJ2-7 TRBV6-5 NA TGTGCCAGCTCTTACAGTACCTACGAGCAGTACTTC CASSYSTYEQYF
15 TRBD1 TRBJ1-5 TRBV10-3 NA TGTGCCATCAGTGACAACAGGGGACTCAATCAGCCCCAGCATTTT CAISDNRGLNQPQHF
14 TRBD1 TRBJ1-5 TRBV19 NA TGTGCCAGTAGCTGGGACAGGGGAATAGGGCCCCAGCATTTT CASSWDRGIGPQHF
14 NA TRBJ1-1 TRBV6-5 NA TGTGCCAGCAGTCGCTCTAGACAGTCTGATGGAGCTTTCTTT CASSRSRQSDGAFF
19 TRBD2 TRBJ2-4 TRBV11-3 NA TGTGCCAGCAGCTCAGAGACTAGCGGGAGGACGGGATCCAAAAACATTCAGTACTTC CASSSETSGRTGSKNIQYF
14 NA TRBJ1-5 TRBV2 NA TGTGCCAGCAGTGACCCCGGGGTCAATCAGCCCCAGCATTTT CASSDPGVNQPQHF
12 NA TRBJ1-2 TRBV10-3 NA TGTGCCATCGCGCCCGGGACACTTGGCTACACCTTC CAIAPGTLGYTF
16 TRBD2 TRBJ2-3 TRBV5-1 NA TGCGCCAGCAGCTTGGAGGCGGGAGGGCCCACAGATACGCAGTATTTT CASSLEAGGPTDTQYF
14 NA TRBJ1-1 TRBV5-4 once TGTGCCAGCAGCTTGGAACAGGGATACACTGAAGCTTTCTTT CASSLEQGYTEAFF
12 NA TRBJ2-3 TRBV5-1 NA TGCGCCAGCAGCCTCAGGGAAGATACGCAGTATTTT CASSLREDTQYF
13 NA TRBJ1-1 TRBV6-4 NA TGTGCCAGCAGTGAGGAGGGGGGGACTGAAGCTTTCTTT CASSEEGGTEAFF
13 NA TRBJ2-1 TRBV9 NA TGTGCCAGCAGCGTCGGGACTCTCCCTGAGCAGTTCTTC CASSVGTLPEQFF
15 NA TRBJ1-4 TRBV4-1 NA TGCGCCAGCAGCCAAATTGGAGGCCTTAATGAAAAACTGTTTTTT CASSQIGGLNEKLFF
15 TRBD2 TRBJ2-7 TRBV4-3 NA TGCGCCAGCAGCCAAGACAGCGGGAGCTCCTACGAGCAGTACTTC CASSQDSGSSYEQYF
14 TRBD2 TRBJ2-7 TRBV7-6 NA TGTGCCAGCAGCTCCGGGACTAGTCATAGTGAGCAGTACTTC CASSSGTSHSEQYF
18 TRBD2 TRBJ2-2 TRBV27 NA TGTGCCAGCACCCCGCGGACTAGCGGGTGGACGAACACCGGGGAGCTGTTTTTT CASTPRTSGWTNTGELFF
14 NA TRBJ1-2 TRBV25-1 NA TGTGCCAGCACTCGAACCGGGGTATACTATGGCTACACCTTC CASTRTGVYYGYTF
14 TRBD1 TRBJ1-4 TRBV14 few TGTGCCAGGGGGCAGACAGGGGGCGATGAAAAACTGTTTTTT CARGQTGGDEKLFF
15 TRBD2 TRBJ2-1 TRBV13 NA TGTGCCAGCAGCTTAGCGACTAGCGGAAACAATGAGCAGTTCTTC CASSLATSGNNEQFF
15 NA TRBJ2-3 TRBV5-1 NA TGCGCCAGCAGCTTGACAGGGCGGGCGACAGATACGCAGTATTTT CASSLTGRATDTQYF
15 TRBD1 TRBJ1-5 TRBV28 once TGTGCCAGCAGCCCTGGGGGACAGTTCAATCAGCCCCAGCATTTT CASSPGGQFNQPQHF
15 TRBD2 TRBJ2-7 TRBV7-8 once TGTGCCAGCAGGGAAGGGACTATTGGGCTCAACGAGCAGTACTTC CASREGTIGLNEQYF
13 TRBD1 TRBJ2-1 TRBV29-1 once TGCAGCGTTGAGGGACAGGGGGACAATGAGCAGTTCTTC CSVEGQGDNEQFF
13 TRBD2 TRBJ2-5 TRBV5-6 NA TGTGCCAGCAGCCGGACGGGAGGAGAGACCCAGTACTTC CASSRTGGETQYF
18 TRBD1 TRBJ2-2 TRBV6-2/TRBV6-3 NA TGTGCCAGCAGTTACCCGCTATCCGGGACAGGGGGGACCGGGGAGCTGTTTTTT CASSYPLSGTGGTGELFF
19 TRBD2 TRBJ2-3 TRBV7-8 NA TGTGCCAGCAGCCCGAGACTAGCGGGAGGGTACGACATCACAGATACGCAGTATTTT CASSPRLAGGYDITDTQYF
15 NA TRBJ1-4 TRBV6-5 once TGTGCCAGCAGTTATTGGGCAGGGACTAATGAAAAACTGTTTTTT CASSYWAGTNEKLFF
15 TRBD1 TRBJ2-2 TRBV6-5 NA TGTGCCAGCAGTTACAGCGACAGGGGCACCGGGGAGCTGTTTTTT CASSYSDRGTGELFF
19 NA TRBJ2-5 TRBV7-2 NA TGTGCCAGCAGCTATTCCCTATGGGCATTTGGGGGAGGCCAAGAGACCCAGTACTTC CASSYSLWAFGGGQETQYF
15 NA TRBJ2-1 TRBV7-2 NA TGTGCCAGCAGCTTAGATCCCGGGAGAGGAGATGAGCAGTTCTTC CASSLDPGRGDEQFF
15 TRBD1 TRBJ1-2 TRBV7-2 NA TGTGCCAGCAGCTTAAAGGACAGGGACTACGCTGGCTACACCTTC CASSLKDRDYAGYTF
14 TRBD2 TRBJ2-1 TRBV27 NA TGTGCCAGCAGGGAGGCGGGAGGTCCCAATGAGCAGTTCTTC CASREAGGPNEQFF
16 TRBD1 TRBJ1-1 TRBV7-8 NA TGTGCCAGCAGCCCGACCCCCGGACAGGGGAGCACTGAAGCTTTCTTT CASSPTPGQGSTEAFF
17 TRBD2 TRBJ2-7 TRBV30 few TGTGCCTGGAGTGTAAGAATCGGCCTAGCGGCCACCTACGAGCAGTACTTC CAWSVRIGLAATYEQYF
15 NA TRBJ1-3 TRBV15 NA TGTGCCACCAGCGAAGGGGGGGCACGAGGAAACACCATATATTTT CATSEGGARGNTIYF
17 TRBD2 TRBJ2-3 TRBV29-1 once TGCAGCGCCGCACTAGCGGGAAATCAGCCGCGCACAGATACGCAGTATTTT CSAALAGNQPRTDTQYF
15 NA TRBJ1-3 TRBV2 NA TGTGCCAGCAGTGCTGTCGGAGGGTCCGGAAACACCATATATTTT CASSAVGGSGNTIYF
12 NA TRBJ2-5 TRBV15 NA TGTGCCACCAGCAGCCCAGGGCCGGCCCAGTACTTC CATSSPGPAQYF
16 NA TRBJ2-2 TRBV13 few TGTGCCAGCAGCCCCTGGCCAGGGGCTAGCACCGGGGAGCTGTTTTTT CASSPWPGASTGELFF
15 NA TRBJ2-5 TRBV27 NA TGTGCCAGCAGTTTATCGAGACAGGGAGGAGAGACCCAGTACTTC CASSLSRQGGETQYF
15 NA TRBJ1-2 TRBV11-2 NA TGTGCCAGCAGCCCCTTACTCGGCGGGGGTTATGGCTACACCTTC CASSPLLGGGYGYTF
14 TRBD1 TRBJ2-1 TRBV19 NA TGTGCCAGTTCTATTGGGACAGTTTACAATGAGCAGTTCTTC CASSIGTVYNEQFF
16 TRBD1 TRBJ2-7 TRBV5-1 NA TGCGCCAGCAGCCCCCATAGGGCAGGGGGTGAATACGAGCAGTACTTC CASSPHRAGGEYEQYF
13 NA TRBJ1-1 TRBV24-1 NA TGTGCCACCAGCAGACCGGGTAACACTGAAGCTTTCTTT CATSRPGNTEAFF
12 NA TRBJ1-1 TRBV29-1 NA TGCAGCGTCAGGGCCCAGGACACTGAAGCTTTCTTT CSVRAQDTEAFF
13 NA TRBJ1-1 TRBV28 once TGTGCCAGCATTACGGCGGCATTTACTGAAGCTTTCTTT CASITAAFTEAFF